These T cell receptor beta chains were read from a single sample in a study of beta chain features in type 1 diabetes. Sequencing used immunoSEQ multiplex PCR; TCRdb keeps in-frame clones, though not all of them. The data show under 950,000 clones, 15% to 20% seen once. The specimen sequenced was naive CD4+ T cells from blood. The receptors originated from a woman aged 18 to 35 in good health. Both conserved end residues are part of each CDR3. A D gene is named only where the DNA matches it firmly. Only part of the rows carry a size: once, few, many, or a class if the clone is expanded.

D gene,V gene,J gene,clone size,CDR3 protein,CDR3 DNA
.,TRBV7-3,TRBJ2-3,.,CASAAVAGRTDTQYF,TGTGCCAGCGCCGCGGTAGCAGGAAGGACAGATACGCAGTATTTT
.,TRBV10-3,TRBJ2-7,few,CAISDKGYEQYF,TGTGCCATCAGTGATAAGGGCTACGAGCAGTACTTC
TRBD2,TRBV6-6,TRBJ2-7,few,CASRGQGLAGVSEQYF,TGTGCCAGCAGGGGACAGGGACTAGCGGGAGTATCCGAGCAGTACTTC
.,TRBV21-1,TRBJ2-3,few,CASSKALGRVSGKATDTQYF,TGTGCCAGCAGCAAAGCGCTCGGTCGCGTGTCAGGAAAAGCCACAGATACGCAGTATTTT
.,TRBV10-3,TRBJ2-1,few,CAISESGKDGEQFF,TGTGCCATCAGTGAGTCTGGCAAGGATGGTGAGCAGTTCTTC
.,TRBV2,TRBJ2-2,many,CASSVGTNTGELFF,TGTGCCAGCAGTGTCGGGACGAACACCGGGGAGCTGTTTTTT
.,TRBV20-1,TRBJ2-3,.,CSARQDVTQYF,TGCAGTGCTAGGCAGGATGTTACGCAGTATTTT
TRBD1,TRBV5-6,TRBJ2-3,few,CASSRGQGLADTQYF,TGTGCCAGCAGCAGGGGACAGGGACTTGCAGATACGCAGTATTTT
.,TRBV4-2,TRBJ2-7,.,CASSPPQAPYEQYF,TGTGCCAGCAGCCCACCTCAGGCCCCCTACGAGCAGTACTTC
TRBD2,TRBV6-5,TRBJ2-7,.,CASSYRRESYEQYF,TGTGCCAGCAGTTACAGGCGGGAGTCCTACGAGCAGTACTTC
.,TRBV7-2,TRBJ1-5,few,CASSSDGANQPQHF,TGTGCCAGCAGCTCCGATGGGGCGAATCAGCCCCAGCATTTT
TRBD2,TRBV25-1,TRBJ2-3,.,CASSELLAGGRTQYF,TGTGCCAGCAGTGAATTGCTAGCGGGAGGGCGAACGCAGTATTTT
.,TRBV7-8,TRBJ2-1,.,CASSTRDPGKQFF,TGTGCCAGCAGCACAAGGGACCCAGGGAAGCAGTTCTTC
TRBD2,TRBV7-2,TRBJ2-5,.,CASSASGRQETQYF,TGTGCCAGCAGCGCTAGCGGGAGACAAGAGACCCAGTACTTC
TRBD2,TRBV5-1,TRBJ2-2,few,CASSLSPAGTGELFF,TGCGCCAGCAGCTTAAGCCCAGCGGGAACCGGGGAGCTGTTTTTT
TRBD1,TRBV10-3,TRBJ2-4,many,CAISDQGVKNIQYF,TGTGCCATCAGTGACCAGGGGGTCAAAAACATTCAGTACTTC
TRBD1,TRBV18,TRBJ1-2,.,CASSPEDRVFYGYTF,TGTGCCAGCTCACCGGAGGACAGGGTCTTCTATGGCTACACCTTC
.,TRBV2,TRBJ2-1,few,CASGAQGRIGNEQFF,TGTGCCAGCGGCGCCCAGGGGAGAATTGGGAATGAGCAGTTCTTC
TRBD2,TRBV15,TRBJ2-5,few,CATSRGGTETQYF,TGTGCCACCAGCAGGGGGGGGACTGAGACCCAGTACTTC
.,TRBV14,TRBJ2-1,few,CASSQSRRGSGFF,TGTGCCAGCAGCCAAAGTCGCCGCGGCAGTGGGTTCTTC
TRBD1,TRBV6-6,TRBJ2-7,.,CASRRDSYEQYF,TGTGCCAGCAGAAGGGACAGCTACGAGCAGTACTTC
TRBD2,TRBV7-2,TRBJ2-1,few,CASSFWTDSGRKAGREQFF,TGTGCCAGCAGCTTCTGGACCGACAGCGGGAGGAAGGCGGGGCGTGAGCAGTTCTTC
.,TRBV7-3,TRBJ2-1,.,CASSGSNNEQFF,TGTGCCAGCAGCGGGAGTAACAATGAGCAGTTCTTC
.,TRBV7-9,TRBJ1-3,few,CASSPRQTLSGNTIYF,TGTGCCAGCAGCCCCCGACAGACACTCTCTGGAAACACCATATATTTT
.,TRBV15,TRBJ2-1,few,CATSSPGTPQFF,TGTGCCACCAGCAGTCCCGGGACTCCGCAGTTCTTC
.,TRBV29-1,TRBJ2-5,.,CSIDSFRGEQYF,TGCAGCATAGACAGTTTCCGAGGAGAGCAGTACTTC
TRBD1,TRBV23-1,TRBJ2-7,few,CASSHYRTGGRYEQYF,TGCGCCAGCAGTCACTATAGGACAGGGGGCAGATACGAGCAGTACTTC
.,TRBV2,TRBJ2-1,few,CASSDASPLYNEQFF,TGTGCCAGCAGTGACGCTAGCCCCCTATACAATGAGCAGTTCTTC
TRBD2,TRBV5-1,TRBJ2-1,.,CASSRQLAGSYNEQFF,TGCGCCAGCAGCCGACAACTAGCGGGCTCCTACAATGAGCAGTTCTTC
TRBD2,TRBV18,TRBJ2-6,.,CASSPQIASGRSGANVLTF,TGTGCCAGCTCACCACAGATAGCTAGCGGGAGGTCGGGGGCCAACGTCCTGACTTTC
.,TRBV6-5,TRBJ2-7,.,CASSYEGTSSYEQYF,TGTGCCAGCAGTTACGAAGGGACTTCCTCCTACGAGCAGTACTTC
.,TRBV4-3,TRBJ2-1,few,CASSQRGSRINNEQFF,TGCGCCAGCAGCCAGCGGGGTAGTAGGATCAATAATGAGCAGTTCTTC
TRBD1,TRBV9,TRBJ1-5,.,CASSATGVPNQPQHF,TGTGCCAGCAGCGCGACAGGGGTCCCGAATCAGCCCCAGCATTTT
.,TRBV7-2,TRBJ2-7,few,CASSYSGTDHYEQYF,TGTGCCAGCAGCTATTCCGGGACGGATCACTACGAGCAGTACTTC
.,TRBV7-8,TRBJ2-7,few,CASSLAGAYEQYF,TGTGCCAGCAGCTTAGCGGGGGCTTACGAGCAGTACTTC
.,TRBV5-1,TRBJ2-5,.,CASSLWSGKGETQYF,TGCGCCAGCAGCTTATGGTCGGGGAAAGGAGAGACCCAGTACTTC
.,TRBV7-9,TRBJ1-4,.,CASRGPGRNEKLFF,TGTGCCAGCAGAGGTCCGGGGCGGAATGAAAAACTGTTTTTT
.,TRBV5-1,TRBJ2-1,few,CASSLIRTHYYNEQFF,TGCGCCAGCAGCCTAATAAGGACTCACTACTACAATGAGCAGTTCTTC
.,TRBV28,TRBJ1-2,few,CPLYGYTF,TGTCCCCTCTATGGCTACACCTTC
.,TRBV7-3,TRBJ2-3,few,CASSLNGRTDTQYF,TGTGCCAGCAGCTTAAACGGCAGAACAGATACGCAGTATTTT
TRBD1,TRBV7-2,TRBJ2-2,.,CASSAYRGHTGELFF,TGTGCCAGCAGCGCTTACAGGGGCCACACCGGGGAGCTGTTTTTT
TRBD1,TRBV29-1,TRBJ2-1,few,CSVRATGGIYEQFF,TGCAGCGTTCGCGCGACAGGGGGCATCTATGAGCAGTTCTTC
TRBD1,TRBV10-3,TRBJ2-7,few,CAISGQGSYEQYF,TGTGCCATCAGTGGACAGGGTTCCTACGAGCAGTACTTC
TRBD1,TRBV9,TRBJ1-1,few,CASSVEDRSEAFF,TGTGCCAGCAGCGTAGAGGACAGGAGTGAAGCTTTCTTT
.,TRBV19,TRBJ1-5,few,CASSIVGSNQPQHF,TGTGCCAGTAGTATAGTAGGAAGCAATCAGCCCCAGCATTTT
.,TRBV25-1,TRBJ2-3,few,CASSEASGFGTDTQYF,TGTGCCAGCAGTGAAGCGTCGGGGTTTGGCACAGATACGCAGTATTTT
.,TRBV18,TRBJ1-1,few,CASSRGENTEAFF,TGTGCCAGCAGTCGGGGGGAGAACACTGAAGCTTTCTTT
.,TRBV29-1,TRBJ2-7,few,CSVKTDSYEQYF,TGCAGCGTTAAGACAGATTCCTACGAGCAGTACTTC
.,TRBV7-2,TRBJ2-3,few,CASSLDRISTDTQYF,TGTGCCAGCAGCTTAGACAGGATTAGCACAGATACGCAGTATTTT
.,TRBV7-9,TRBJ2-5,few,CASRSTGSKETQYF,TGTGCCAGCAGATCAACAGGGAGTAAGGAGACCCAGTACTTC
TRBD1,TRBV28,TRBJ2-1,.,CASTRYQGEYNEQFF,TGTGCCAGCACCAGGTATCAGGGGGAGTACAATGAGCAGTTCTTC
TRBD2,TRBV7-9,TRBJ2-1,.,CASLPFAGEYNEQFF,TGTGCCAGCCTACCCTTTGCGGGAGAGTACAATGAGCAGTTCTTC
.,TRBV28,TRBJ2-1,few,CASSPPSLRKMHNEQFF,TGTGCCAGCAGTCCCCCTTCCCTCCGGAAAATGCACAATGAGCAGTTCTTC
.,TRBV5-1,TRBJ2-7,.,CASSRESLDEQYF,TGCGCCAGCTCACGGGAGAGCCTCGACGAGCAGTACTTC
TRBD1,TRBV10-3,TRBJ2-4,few,CAINQGDRPENIQYF,TGTGCCATCAACCAGGGGGACAGGCCCGAAAACATTCAGTACTTC
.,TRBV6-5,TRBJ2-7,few,CASSYSSGLVSEQYF,TGTGCCAGCAGTTACAGCTCAGGCCTAGTATCCGAGCAGTACTTC
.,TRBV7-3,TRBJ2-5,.,CASSLERQETQYF,TGTGCCAGCAGCTTAGAACGCCAAGAGACCCAGTACTTC
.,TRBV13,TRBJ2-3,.,CASSSSAGQLTDTQYF,TGTGCCAGCAGCTCCTCAGCGGGACAACTCACAGATACGCAGTATTTT
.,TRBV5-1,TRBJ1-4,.,CASSLGGSNEKLFF,TGCGCCAGCAGCTTGGGAGGTAGTAATGAAAAACTGTTTTTT
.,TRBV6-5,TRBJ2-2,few,CASSRRRVDTGELFF,TGTGCCAGCAGTAGGCGTCGGGTGGACACCGGGGAGCTGTTTTTT